A selection of T cell receptor beta chains follows, all from one sample in a study of shared clonotypes between healthy human individuals. Assay: immunoSEQ multiplex PCR; the TCRdb copy retains only in-frame clones and omits some. The repertoire consists of hundreds of thousands of clones, with more than 70% occurring once and the leading ten covering around 2%. The sequenced material came from memory CD4+ T cells sorted from blood. These receptors were taken from a woman aged 30 to 39 in good health. The CDR3 runs from the conserved cysteine through the conserved F or W. The D gene is left open where the match is weak. Clone size is stated in some rows and not others, as once, few, many or a class when expanded.

cdr3_length j_call d_call clone_size v_call cdr3_nt cdr3_aa
14 TRBJ1-2 NA many TRBV5-4 TGTGCCAGCAGCACCCCAGGGACTCCATATGGCTACACCTTC CASSTPGTPYGYTF
14 TRBJ2-2 NA many TRBV4-2 TGTGCCAGCAGTACCATGCGGGTCACCGGGGAGCTGTTTTTT CASSTMRVTGELFF
16 TRBJ2-1 TRBD2 few TRBV29-1 TGCAGCCCCCTGGGACTAGCGGGAGTCCCCTACAATGAGCAGTTCTTC CSPLGLAGVPYNEQFF
19 TRBJ2-1 TRBD2 NA TRBV27 TGTGCCAGCAGTTTAAACTTAGGTAGCGGGAGGTACACCAACAATGAGCAGTTCTTC CASSLNLGSGRYTNNEQFF
16 TRBJ1-5 NA many TRBV19 TGTGCCAGTAGTATTCGGCAGGTCGGAGGCAATCAGCCCCAGCATTTT CASSIRQVGGNQPQHF
12 TRBJ2-5 NA NA TRBV7-2 TGTGCCAGCAGCTTAGATGGGGGAACCCAGTACTTC CASSLDGGTQYF
15 TRBJ2-1 TRBD2 NA TRBV2 TGTGCCAGCAGAATAACTAGCGGAGACTACAATGAGCAGTTCTTC CASRITSGDYNEQFF
14 TRBJ2-7 TRBD2 NA TRBV27 TGTGCCAGCAGTTTGACTAGCGGGAGAAACGAGCAGTACTTC CASSLTSGRNEQYF
15 TRBJ2-5 NA NA TRBV5-4 TGTGCCAGCAGCTTGGCCGTGGGGGCACAAGAGACCCAGTACTTC CASSLAVGAQETQYF
13 TRBJ1-5 TRBD1 NA TRBV10-2 TGCGCCAGCCAGGACAGGAACAATCAGCCCCAGCATTTT CASQDRNNQPQHF